These 3 T cell receptor beta chains originate from one sample sequenced in a study of T cells in localized non-small cell lung cancer. Libraries were prepared by immunoSEQ multiplex PCR; TCRdb keeps only in-frame clonotypes and omits some of them. Among some 33,000 clones listed, over 75% were seen once. The source material was peripheral blood, sampled before any cancer treatment. The receptors come from a male donor at least 60 years old with stage III squamous cell lung carcinoma.

The chain carries TRBV30 and TRBJ2-6, with TRBD2 identical over 7 bases. Germline V CDR1 and CDR2: GTSNPN, SVGIG (reference sequence). V was pared by 4 bases and J by 3 bases, with 21 bases of the junction left unmatched. This CDR3 is built from 20 residues. CDR3 protein: CAWKPVGGLRGNFGANVLTF. The DNA of the CDR3 is TGTGCCTGGAAACCAGTTGGGGGACTAAGGGGAAACTTTGGGGCCAACGTCCTGACTTTC.

The rearrangement uses TRBV10-3 and TRBJ2-1; 10 nucleotides match TRBD1. The CDR3 is 15 amino acids. The V and J ends lost 6 bases and 1 base, in that order; junction bases with no gene match: 3. From germline, CDR1 is ENHRY and CDR2 SYGVKD. CDR3 residues: CAISPGQGSYNEQFF. The CDR3 DNA reads TGTGCCATCAGCCCGGGACAGGGGTCCTACAATGAGCAGTTCTTC.

This sequence joins TRBV7-2 and TRBJ2-1; TRBD2 is a possible D gene (6 bases). This CDR3 contains 14 residues. V gave up 1 base and J gave up 8 bases, with 12 bases separating them. CDR1 SGHTA and CDR2 FQGNSA come from the germline V gene. The CDR3 sequence: CASSLGGELHEQFF. In DNA form, the CDR3 reads TGTGCCAGCAGCTTAGGGGGGGAGCTCCATGAGCAGTTCTTC.